The rows below give T cell receptor beta chains drawn from one sample of a study of STAT5B mutations in CD4+ large granular lymphocyte leukemia. Measured with immunoSEQ multiplex PCR; TCRdb has only the in-frame clones, and not every one. This sample has about 22,000 clones, with around 76% found just once. Sequenced material: CD4+ T cells from blood buffy coats. These receptors originate from a human donor in good health. Both conserved end residues are part of each CDR3. A D gene is named only where the DNA matches it firmly. Expanded clones are given a class, and other clones once, few, many or no size at all.

V gene: TRBV5-8; D gene: .; J gene: TRBJ2-7; clone size: few; CDR3 protein: CASSLGYEQYF; CDR3 DNA: TGTGCCAGCAGCTTGGGATACGAGCAGTACTTC
V gene: TRBV6-4; D gene: TRBD2; J gene: TRBJ2-3; clone size: .; CDR3 protein: CASSDLSGGTDTQYF; CDR3 DNA: TGTGCCAGCAGTGACCTCAGCGGGGGGACAGATACGCAGTATTTT
V gene: TRBV7-9; D gene: .; J gene: TRBJ2-7; clone size: .; CDR3 protein: CASSTRVSSYEQYF; CDR3 DNA: TGTGCCAGCAGCACCAGGGTTTCGTCCTACGAGCAGTACTTC
V gene: TRBV30; D gene: TRBD2; J gene: TRBJ2-2; clone size: .; CDR3 protein: CARTSGRALDTGELFF; CDR3 DNA: TGTGCCCGGACTAGCGGGAGGGCCTTGGACACCGGGGAGCTGTTTTTT
V gene: TRBV5-1; D gene: TRBD1; J gene: TRBJ2-5; clone size: .; CDR3 protein: CASSGQGARGETQYF; CDR3 DNA: TGCGCCAGCAGCGGGCAGGGGGCGAGGGGAGAGACCCAGTACTTC
V gene: TRBV7-9; D gene: .; J gene: TRBJ1-5; clone size: .; CDR3 protein: CASSLETGGNQPQHF; CDR3 DNA: TGTGCCAGCAGCTTAGAGACGGGTGGCAATCAGCCCCAGCATTTT
V gene: TRBV5-1; D gene: .; J gene: TRBJ2-3; clone size: .; CDR3 protein: CASSDGRGTDTQYF; CDR3 DNA: TGCGCCAGCAGCGACGGGAGAGGCACAGATACGCAGTATTTT
V gene: TRBV18; D gene: .; J gene: TRBJ2-1; clone size: .; CDR3 protein: CASSPELLYNEQFF; CDR3 DNA: TGTGCCAGCTCACCTGAGCTGCTGTACAATGAGCAGTTCTTC
V gene: TRBV19; D gene: .; J gene: TRBJ2-2; clone size: .; CDR3 protein: CASTGRALNTGELFF; CDR3 DNA: TGTGCCAGTACGGGCAGGGCCCTGAACACCGGGGAGCTGTTTTTT
V gene: TRBV11-3; D gene: .; J gene: TRBJ2-7; clone size: once; CDR3 protein: CASSLDGGPSYEQYF; CDR3 DNA: TGTGCCAGCAGCTTAGACGGGGGGCCAAGCTACGAGCAGTACTTC
V gene: TRBV25-1; D gene: TRBD1; J gene: TRBJ2-6; clone size: .; CDR3 protein: CASISGTVSSGANVLTF; CDR3 DNA: TGTGCCAGCATATCCGGGACAGTTTCTTCTGGGGCCAACGTCCTGACTTTC
V gene: TRBV28; D gene: TRBD2; J gene: TRBJ2-3; clone size: .; CDR3 protein: CASSKTKREPQYF; CDR3 DNA: TGTGCCAGCAGTAAGACTAAGCGGGAGCCCCAGTATTTT
V gene: TRBV5-1; D gene: TRBD1; J gene: TRBJ2-1; clone size: .; CDR3 protein: CASSLDGQGPSNEQFF; CDR3 DNA: TGCGCCAGCAGCTTGGACGGACAGGGGCCTTCCAATGAGCAGTTCTTC
V gene: TRBV5-4; D gene: .; J gene: TRBJ1-3; clone size: .; CDR3 protein: CASSAPGTRSGNTIYF; CDR3 DNA: TGTGCCAGCAGCGCCCCCGGGACACGCTCTGGAAACACCATATATTTT
V gene: TRBV28; D gene: TRBD2; J gene: TRBJ2-2; clone size: .; CDR3 protein: CASTGGRTGELFF; CDR3 DNA: TGTGCCAGCACCGGCGGGAGGACCGGGGAGCTGTTTTTT
V gene: TRBV5-1; D gene: TRBD1; J gene: TRBJ2-5; clone size: .; CDR3 protein: CASSLGTGGEETQYF; CDR3 DNA: TGCGCCAGCAGCTTGGGGACAGGGGGCGAAGAGACCCAGTACTTC
V gene: TRBV4-1; D gene: .; J gene: TRBJ1-1; clone size: .; CDR3 protein: CASSQGSVEGTEAFF; CDR3 DNA: TGCGCCAGCAGCCAAGGATCCGTGGAGGGCACTGAAGCTTTCTTT
V gene: TRBV28; D gene: .; J gene: TRBJ2-7; clone size: .; CDR3 protein: CASSFTGGDYEQYF; CDR3 DNA: TGTGCCAGCAGTTTTACCGGAGGGGACTACGAGCAGTACTTC
V gene: TRBV21-1; D gene: .; J gene: TRBJ1-5; clone size: .; CDR3 protein: CASSKGQGPKYSNQPQHF; CDR3 DNA: TGTGCCAGCAGCAAAGGACAGGGCCCCAAATATAGCAATCAGCCCCAGCATTTT
V gene: TRBV5-1; D gene: TRBD1; J gene: TRBJ1-4; clone size: .; CDR3 protein: CASSLVDRANEKLFF; CDR3 DNA: TGCGCCAGCAGCTTGGTAGACAGGGCCAATGAAAAACTGTTTTTT